This T cell receptor beta chain was found in a study of blood T cell repertoires in COVID-19. Study information: From T cells, B-cell-depleted T cells, or PBMCs came the material, which was cDNA or gDNA.

V was shortened by 5 bases and J by 3 bases, with 16 bases between the two germline ends. The CDR3 loop spans 15 amino acids. The germline V gene encodes CDR1 SEHNR and CDR2 FQNEAQ (reference sequence). Recruitment covered about 25 US areas and drew participants whose ages spanned about 18 to 95 years. Cohort assignment relied on participant-reported clinical history. The table came from immunoSEQ multiplex PCR; TCRdb's copy has only in-frame clones and leaves some out. The sample has hundreds of thousands of clones, nearly 90% seen once. V gene TRBV7-9 combines with J gene TRBJ1-2; possible D gene TRBD1, 5 bases. The sequenced sample was PBMCs or T cells enriched from blood (not recorded which). The clonotype was recovered from a woman between 18 and 30 years old with acute COVID-19. CDR3 sequence: CASSTRQSLDYGYTF. CDR3 coding DNA: TGTGCCAGCAGCACCCGACAGTCCTTAGACTATGGCTACACCTTC.